The sample holds a few counts of the clone carrying this T cell receptor beta chain. Its antigen is as yet unknown. This CDR3 region has 15 residues. Per the germline V gene, CDR1 is MNHEY and CDR2 is SMNVEV (reference sequence). V gave up 3 bases and J gave up 1 base, with 13 bases separating them. The sample comes from a study of cytotoxic CD8 clonotypes in ibrutinib-treated CLL. The overall study: After median approximately 70 months, around 14 stayed in remission, some 12 progressed; responses around 24 partial, 2 complete. Study outcomes and limitations: Higher circulating CD8+ T-cell counts strongly accompanied higher baseline clonality, above age-matched healthy donors.

The table came from immunoSEQ multiplex PCR; TCRdb's copy has only in-frame clones and leaves some out. The table records 27,000 or so clones, almost 85% of them present only once. Material: PBMCs, obtained after 24 months of ibrutinib treatment. The V and J genes are TRBV27 and TRBJ2-7; D is undetermined. This clonotype originated in a human donor with chronic lymphocytic leukemia. CDR3 amino acids: CASSFSARYSYEQYF. The CDR3, as DNA: TGTGCCAGCAGTTTCTCCGCTAGGTATTCCTACGAGCAGTACTTC.